This TCR beta chain originates from a study of shared clonotypes between healthy human individuals (dated by TCRdb to 2018 to 2021). Regarding the study in general: Three men and a couple of women, aged 18 to 49 years, made up the cohort. For each donor, CD4 naive and CD4 memory were each given three plates, CD8 naive was given two plates, and CD8 memory was given one plate. To estimate repertoire size and how much clonotypes are shared between individuals, the study performed deep sequencing of blood TCR repertoires from five healthy adults. Libraries were prepared and TCR repertoires were sequenced by different laboratories using diverse techniques, in order to increase sequencing depth and limit assay-specific biases. Leukapheresis yielded between about 0.94 and 8.9 billion PBMCs per donor.

Results the study describes overall, beyond this receptor: About 4.5% of naive CD4, 3.5% of naive CD8, approximately 2.2% of memory CD4, and 0.4% of memory CD8 clonotypes were shared across a few donors. Based on pairwise subsampling, the degree of clonotype sharing among donors was expected to be affected by sequencing depth. Only blood was sampled, and tissue TCR repertoires likely differ from those in blood. Because the study included only a small number of donors, the genetic and exposure-history diversity represented was limited. Rarefaction of sorted-subset datasets indicated incomplete sequencing despite the large sequencing depth. Naive subsets generally had larger estimated clonotype richness than memory subsets. Compared with non-shared clonotypes, clonotypes shared by all four sorted-subset donors had higher generation probabilities.

CD8 naive samples were CD45RO-negative cells positively selected for CCR7, giving a CD45RA+CCR7+ population that excluded TemRA cells. Healthy HIV-negative adults with no recently reported acute infections or vaccinations were included as donors. All donors were Caucasian adults living in Nashville, Tennessee, USA. After blood collection by leukapheresis, PBMCs were isolated using Ficoll-Histopaque density gradient centrifugation and then cryopreserved in the vapor phase of liquid nitrogen. Analytical flow cytometry was used to check the purity and quantity of every magnetically sorted T cell population. Each sorted fraction had its genomic DNA isolated and then quantified by UV absorbance on a Nanodrop 2000c. Concerning this clone itself: Its antigen remains undetermined. Base qualities are not provided; no much larger clone lies one nucleotide away.

Using the deep immunoSEQ assay, multiplex PCR amplified TCR CDR3 regions from genomic DNA. Extracted genomic DNA from each cell subset was distributed evenly across all wells of several immunoSEQ 96-well plates, and each plate was treated as a replicate. Each replicate PCR for sorted subsets received 150 to 250 ng genomic DNA, equal to 30,000 or so T cell genomes. The purified libraries were quantified using a Qubit 3.0 fluorometer, sized with a Bioanalyzer 2100, and then quantified again using the KAPA Library Quantification kit. A separate single-read 150-cycle Illumina NextSeq 550 flow cell was used to sequence each immunoSEQ 96-well plate. The study's processing was this. Because only junctional sequences without quality scores were contained in the immunoSEQ output, filtering matching that applied to full-length reads could not be performed. Sequences were annotated with PyIR, a Python wrapper for IgBLAST v1.9, and V/J genes and CDR3 were assigned using IMGT germline references. Reads were removed for weak V/J assignments (E-value above 1e-6), missing CDR3, stop codons, out-of-frame junctions, or ambiguous translated residues. A V3J clonotype was defined by an identical inferred V gene, J gene, and CDR3 amino acid sequence. The percentage overlap between two repertoires was calculated by dividing the number of shared unique clonotypes by the size of the smaller repertoire. Repertoire richness was assessed with RTK rarefaction, the Chao1 estimator, and Recon v2.1 estimates of unobserved clonotypes. Generation probabilities for all TCRbeta clonotypes obtained by the gDNA method from a few donors were computed using OLGA. TCRdb carries this immuneACCESS record with in-frame sequences only. Its versions omit some clonotypes, under half of them owing to an unresolved V gene in the studies checked, with the rest unexplained. D and trimming were read from the DNA, whereas the V and J calls and clone size are those reported in that table. This sample lists hundreds of thousands of clones; 98% were detected once. 0.3% of the sample is held by the ten biggest clonotypes.

CDR1 and CDR2 are read off the germline V gene as MGHRA and YSYEKL. From the cysteine through the phenylalanine, the CDR3 covers 13 amino acids. Here the CDR3 DNA is all that survives: 39 bases in frame from base 1. A distance of 8 bases separates the germline ends of V and J, which lose 4 bases and 1 base respectively. The chain couples TRBV4-1 to TRBJ2-7, with no D gene named confidently. The sequencing sample was made of naive CD8+ T cells sorted from blood. Interpreted using the paper, the cell subset or site label stands for: CD45RA+CCR7+. This receptor was taken from a man aged 25 to 45 in good health. The base sequence is TGCGCCAGCAGCCCCGTCACATCCTACGAGCAGTACTTC. Translation gives CASSPVTSYEQYF.